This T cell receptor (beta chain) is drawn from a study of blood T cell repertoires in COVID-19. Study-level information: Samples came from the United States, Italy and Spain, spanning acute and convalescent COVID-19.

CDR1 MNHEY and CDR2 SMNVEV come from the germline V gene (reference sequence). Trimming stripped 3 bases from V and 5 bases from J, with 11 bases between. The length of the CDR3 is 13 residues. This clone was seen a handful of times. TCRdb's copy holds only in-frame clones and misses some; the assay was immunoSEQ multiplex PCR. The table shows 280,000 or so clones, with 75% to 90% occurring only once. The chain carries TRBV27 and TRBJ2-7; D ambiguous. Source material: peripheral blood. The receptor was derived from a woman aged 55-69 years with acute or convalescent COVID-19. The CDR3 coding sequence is TGTGCCAGCAGTTTTATCGGGTCCCACGAGCAGTACTTC. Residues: CASSFIGSHEQYF.